This T cell receptor (beta chain) was identified during a study of shared clonotypes between healthy human individuals (dated by TCRdb to 2018 to 2021). In terms of the full investigation: A couple of women and a few men aged 18 to 49 years were included in the cohort. For each donor, CD4 naive and CD4 memory were each given three plates, CD8 naive was given two plates, and CD8 memory was given one plate. To estimate repertoire size and how much clonotype sharing occurs between individuals, the study deeply sequenced the blood TCR repertoires of several healthy adults. Libraries were prepared and TCR repertoires were sequenced by different laboratories using diverse techniques, in order to increase sequencing depth and limit assay-specific biases. Per donor, leukapheresis produced somewhere between about 0.94 and 9.5 billion PBMCs. Results and caveats for the whole study, not just this receptor: Larger estimated clonotype richness was generally found for naive subsets than for memory subsets. Sharing across four donors was observed for about 5% of naive CD4, over 3% of naive CD8, 2.3% of memory CD4, and roughly 0.4% of memory CD8 clonotypes. The small number of donors limited the genetic and exposure-history diversity represented. Sampling was restricted to blood, and TCR repertoires in tissue are likely to differ from TCR repertoires in blood. Pairwise subsampling led to the expectation that sequencing depth would affect the degree of clonotype sharing among donors. Higher generation probabilities were observed for clonotypes shared by all four sorted-subset donors than for non-shared clonotypes. Incomplete sequencing was indicated by rarefaction of sorted-subset datasets, despite the large sequencing depth.

A word on this clone: It has no known antigen specificity. Per-nucleotide qualities are absent, and no much larger clonotype sits a single base away.

Using the deep immunoSEQ assay, TCR CDR3 regions were amplified from genomic DNA by multiplex PCR. For each cell subset, the extracted genomic DNA was distributed evenly across all wells of several immunoSEQ 96-well plates, and each plate served as one replicate. Each replicate PCR for sorted subsets received about 180 ng genomic DNA, equal to tens of thousands of T cell genomes. Purified libraries were measured with a Qubit 3.0 fluorometer, size-checked on a Bioanalyzer 2100, and measured again with the KAPA Library Quantification kit. Each immunoSEQ 96-well plate was sequenced on its own single-read 150-cycle Illumina NextSeq 550 flow cell. Regarding the original processing steps: Because only junctional sequences without quality scores were contained in the immunoSEQ output, filtering matching that applied to full-length reads could not be performed. To assign V/J genes and CDR3, sequences were annotated using PyIR, a Python wrapper for IgBLAST v1.9, with IMGT germline references. Any read was removed if the V/J assignment was weak (E-value above 1e-6), the CDR3 was missing, or the read contained stop codons, out-of-frame junctions, or ambiguous translated residues. V3J clonotypes were defined as sequences sharing the same inferred V gene, J gene, and CDR3 amino acid sequence. To compute the percentage overlap between repertoires, the number of shared unique clonotypes was divided by the size of the smaller repertoire. RTK rarefaction, the Chao1 estimator, and Recon v2.1 estimates of unobserved clonotypes were used to assess repertoire richness. For all TCRbeta clonotypes obtained by the gDNA method from four donors, generation probabilities were computed with OLGA. TCRdb obtained this table from immuneACCESS and retained in-frame rearrangements with V and J assigned. These tables miss some clones; where compared with another copy, unresolved V genes account for less than half of the shortfall, and the remainder is unexplained. The V and J calls and the clone size are those of that table, but D and trimming were determined from the DNA. The sample table holds 2.3 million or so clones, of which just over 90% were seen once. Around 0.4% of the sample is in the top ten clones.

The donors were healthy, HIV-negative adults with no recently reported acute infections or vaccinations. All donors were Caucasian adults living in Nashville, Tennessee, USA. Magnetic negative selection was used to enrich CD4+ T cells, after which naive cells were positively selected on CD45RA and the negative fraction became the memory subset. Blood was collected by leukapheresis, and PBMCs were isolated by Ficoll-Histopaque density gradient centrifugation and then cryopreserved in liquid nitrogen vapor phase. Analytical flow cytometry was used to check the purity and quantity of every magnetically sorted T cell population. Each sorted fraction had its genomic DNA isolated and then quantified by UV absorbance on a Nanodrop 2000c. Sequencing was done on a sample of naive CD4+ T cells from PBMCs. The cell subset or site label corresponds to: CD45RA+ positively selected. The receptor was isolated from a man between 18 and 29 years old in good health. Some clones in this sample may be carry-over from other donors' samples.

CDR3 reads: CASSQGVIAGVDEQYF. The base sequence is TGCGCCAGCAGCCAAGGGGTAATAGCGGGAGTCGACGAGCAGTACTTC. The rearranged segments are TRBV4-1 and TRBJ2-7; TRBD2 agrees with 9 junctional bases. V has 1 base trimmed and J has 5 bases trimmed; junction bases matching no gene number 9. The CDR3 sequence holds 16 residues, the cysteine and phenylalanine included. Only the CDR3 portion is preserved as DNA: 48 bases, with reading frame beginning at the first base. The germline V gene sets CDR1 to MGHRA and CDR2 to YSYEKL.